This T cell receptor (beta chain) was identified in a study of lymphopenia after photon versus proton radiotherapy. This CDR3 comprises 15 residues. V lost 3 bases and J lost 8; bases outside the gene matches: 7. CDR1 is SGHRS and CDR2 is YFSETQ in the germline V gene. Only one count was recorded for this clone. TCRdb's copy holds only in-frame clones and misses some; the assay was immunoSEQ multiplex PCR. The sample lists about 53,000 clones; 65% to 85% were seen once. This clonotype was obtained from a man aged 45-65 years with gastric cancer. The sample in question was peripheral blood, obtained from a patient treated with photon-based radiotherapy. The genes are TRBV5-1 and TRBJ2-1; 11 nucleotides match TRBD2. Written as DNA, the CDR3 is TGCGCCAGCAGCTACCAGGTAGCGGGAGGGTATGAGCAGTTCTTC. Its translation: CASSYQVAGGYEQFF. Supplemented by reference TRBV5-1 and TRBJ2-1, the full variable domain reads KAGVTQTPRYLIKTRGQQVTLSCSPISGHRSVSWYQQTPGQGLQFLFEYFSETQRNKGNFPGRFSGRQFSNSRSEMNVSTLELGDSALYLCASSYQVAGGYEQFFGPGTRLTVL.